The rows below give T cell receptor beta chains drawn from one sample of a study of T cell responses to AZD1222 COVID-19 vaccine. Here immunoSEQ multiplex PCR was the method, and the copy in TCRdb shows in-frame clones only, minus some. Of 250,000 or so clones in the sample, approximately 93% were seen once. The material was peripheral blood, obtained on day 0 of AZD1222 vaccination. The receptors were gathered from an adult in good health. Both conserved end residues are part of each CDR3. The D gene is left open where the match is weak.

16 TRBJ2-5 TRBV7-8 TRBD2 CASSPRTSGTWETQYF TGTGCCAGCAGCCCAAGGACTAGCGGGACGTGGGAGACCCAGTACTTC
12 TRBJ1-5 TRBV28 - CASSPQYQPQHF TGTGCCAGCAGCCCTCAGTATCAGCCCCAGCATTTT
17 TRBJ1-5 TRBV5-4 - CASSFEGGVNSNQPQHF TGTGCCAGCAGCTTCGAAGGGGGAGTAAATAGCAATCAGCCCCAGCATTTT
12 TRBJ1-6 TRBV4-3 - CASSQTGSPLHF TGCGCCAGCAGCCAGACAGGATCACCCCTCCACTTT
11 TRBJ1-1 TRBV2 - CASSFGFAAFF TGTGCCAGCAGTTTTGGGTTTGCAGCTTTCTTT
15 TRBJ1-4 TRBV7-9 - CASSFDTGINEKLFF TGTGCCAGCAGCTTCGATACAGGGATTAATGAAAAACTGTTTTTT
16 TRBJ2-7 TRBV6-5 TRBD2 CASSLSVSGRRYEQYF TGTGCCAGCAGTTTGTCGGTTAGCGGGAGGAGGTACGAGCAGTACTTC
14 TRBJ1-1 TRBV2 - CASSAAGEGTEAFF TGTGCCAGCAGTGCCGCCGGGGAAGGAACTGAAGCTTTCTTT
12 TRBJ2-1 TRBV7-9 - CASSLREDEQFF TGTGCCAGCAGCTTAAGGGAGGATGAGCAGTTCTTC
14 TRBJ2-7 TRBV6-5 TRBD1 CASRMTGLIYEQYF TGTGCCAGCAGGATGACAGGGCTAATCTACGAGCAGTACTTC
15 TRBJ1-2 TRBV19 TRBD1 CASSIAGQGSYGYTF TGTGCCAGTAGTATAGCCGGACAGGGCAGCTATGGCTACACCTTC